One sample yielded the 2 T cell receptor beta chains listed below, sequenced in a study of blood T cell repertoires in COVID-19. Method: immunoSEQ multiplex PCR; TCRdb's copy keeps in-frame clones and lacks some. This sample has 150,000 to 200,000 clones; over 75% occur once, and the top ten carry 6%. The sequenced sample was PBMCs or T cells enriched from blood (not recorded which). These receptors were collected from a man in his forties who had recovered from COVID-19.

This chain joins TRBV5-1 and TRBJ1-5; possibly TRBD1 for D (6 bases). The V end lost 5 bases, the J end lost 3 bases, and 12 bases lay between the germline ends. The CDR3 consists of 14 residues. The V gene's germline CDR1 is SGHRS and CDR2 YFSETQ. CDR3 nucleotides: TGCGCCAGCAGGGCAGGGGTCAACAATCAGCCCCAGCATTTT. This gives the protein CASRAGVNNQPQHF.

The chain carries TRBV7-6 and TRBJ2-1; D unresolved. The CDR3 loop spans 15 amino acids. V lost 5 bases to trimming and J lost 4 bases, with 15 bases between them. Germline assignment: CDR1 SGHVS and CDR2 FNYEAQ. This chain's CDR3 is CASSPPPPQYNEQFF. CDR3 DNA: TGTGCCAGCAGCCCCCCTCCCCCACAGTACAATGAGCAGTTCTTC.